A single sample is the source of the 5 T cell receptor beta chains below, sequenced in a study of blood T cell repertoires in COVID-19. Assay used: immunoSEQ multiplex PCR; TCRdb lists only in-frame clones, some missing. The sample consists of over 250,000 clones, 75% to 90% of them appearing once. The sample consisted of peripheral blood. All receptors come from a woman aged 45-59 years with COVID-19, enrolled during active disease.

The V and J genes are TRBV6-1 and TRBJ2-2; TRBD2 matches at 8 bases. With V trimmed by 2 bases and J by 5 bases, 10 bases remained unmatched. The CDR3 runs to 17 residues. The V gene's germline CDR1 is MNHNS and CDR2 SASEGT. The CDR3 sequence: CASSELPLLAGTGELFF. The CDR3 coding sequence is TGTGCCAGCAGTGAATTACCCCTGCTAGCGGGTACCGGGGAGCTGTTTTTT.

This rearrangement joins TRBV10-3 to TRBJ1-2, with D possibly matching TRBD1 (5 bases). Per the germline V gene, CDR1 is ENHRY and CDR2 is SYGVKD. The CDR3 totals 12 residues. The V end was cut by 3 bases, the J end by 3 bases, with 5 bases between. The CDR3 sequence is CAISEGDYGYTF. The DNA of the CDR3 is TGTGCCATCAGTGAAGGGGACTATGGCTACACCTTC.

The J gene is TRBJ1-5, the V gene TRBV6-2 or TRBV6-3; 7 nucleotides align to TRBD1. The CDR3 extends over 15 amino acids. V was clipped by 1 base and J by 5 bases; unmatched bases: 5. Per germline, CDR1 MNHEY and CDR2 SVGEGT. CDR3 in DNA: TGTGCCAGCAGTTACTTGGACAGGCTTGATCAGCCCCAGCATTTT. The encoded protein is CASSYLDRLDQPQHF.

The chain couples TRBV5-4 to TRBJ1-3; 8 nucleotides agree with TRBD1. The germline CDR1 and CDR2 sequences are SGHNT and YYREEE (reference sequence). V trimming: 3 bases; J trimming: 4 bases; junction bases outside the gene matches: 9. The CDR3 runs to 16 residues. DNA for the CDR3: TGTGCCAGCAGCTCCCAGGGGGCGATGTCCGGAAACACCATATATTTT. This codes for CASSSQGAMSGNTIYF.

V usage is TRBV27 and J usage is TRBJ1-3, with D tentatively TRBD1 (5 bases). V lost 1 base to trimming and J lost 7 bases, with 11 bases between them. Germline CDR1 reads MNHEY; CDR2 reads SMNVEV (reference sequence). The CDR3 runs to 14 residues. The CDR3 sequence is CASSLYGGWNTIYF. CDR3 bases: TGTGCCAGCAGTTTATACGGGGGTTGGAACACCATATATTTT.